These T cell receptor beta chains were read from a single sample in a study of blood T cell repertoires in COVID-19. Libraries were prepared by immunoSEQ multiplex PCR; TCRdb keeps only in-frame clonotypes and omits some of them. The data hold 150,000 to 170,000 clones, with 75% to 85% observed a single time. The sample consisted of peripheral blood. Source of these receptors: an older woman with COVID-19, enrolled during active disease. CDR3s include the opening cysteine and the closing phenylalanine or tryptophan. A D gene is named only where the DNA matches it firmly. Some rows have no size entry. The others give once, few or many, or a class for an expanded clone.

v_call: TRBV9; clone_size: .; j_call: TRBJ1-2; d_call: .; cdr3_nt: TGTGCCAGCAGCGTAGGGGGAGTGAGCTATGGCTACACCTTC; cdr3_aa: CASSVGGVSYGYTF
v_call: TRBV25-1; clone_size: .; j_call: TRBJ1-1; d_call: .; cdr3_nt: TGTGCCAGCAGTGAGCACAGGAGTCGCGCTGAAGCTTTCTTT; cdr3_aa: CASSEHRSRAEAFF
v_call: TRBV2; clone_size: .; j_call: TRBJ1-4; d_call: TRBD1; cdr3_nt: TGTGCCAGCAGCAGGTCGGACAGGAATGAAAAACTGTTTTTT; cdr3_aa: CASSRSDRNEKLFF
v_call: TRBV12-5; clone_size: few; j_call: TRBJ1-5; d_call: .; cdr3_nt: TGTGCTAGTGCCCCACCGGGACAACTTAGCAATCAGCCCCAGCATTTT; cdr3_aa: CASAPPGQLSNQPQHF
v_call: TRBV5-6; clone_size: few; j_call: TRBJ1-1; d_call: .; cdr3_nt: TGTGCCAGCAGCGATCTTACCCGACAGGCATACACTGAAGCTTTCTTT; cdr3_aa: CASSDLTRQAYTEAFF
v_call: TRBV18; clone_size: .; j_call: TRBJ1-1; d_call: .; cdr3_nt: TGTGCCAGCTCACCCCCTAGGGGATTGAACACTGAAGCTTTCTTT; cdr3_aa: CASSPPRGLNTEAFF
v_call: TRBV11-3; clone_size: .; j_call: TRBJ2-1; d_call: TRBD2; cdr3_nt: TGTGCCAGCAGCTCCCCCGGGACTAGCGGGACCAATGAGCAGTTCTTC; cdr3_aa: CASSSPGTSGTNEQFF
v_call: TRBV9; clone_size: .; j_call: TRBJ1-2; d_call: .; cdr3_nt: TGTGCCAGCAGCGTAGACGGGGTGGTCTATGGCTACACCTTC; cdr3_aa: CASSVDGVVYGYTF
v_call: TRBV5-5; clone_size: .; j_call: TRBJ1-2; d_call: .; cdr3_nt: TGTGCCAGCAGCTTTGCTGGGGTAGGATCAGGGGGCTACACCTTC; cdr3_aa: CASSFAGVGSGGYTF
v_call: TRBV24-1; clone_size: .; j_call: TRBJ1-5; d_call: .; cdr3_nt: TGTGCCACCAGTGATCCATGGTCCGGGGATCAGCCCCAGCATTTT; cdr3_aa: CATSDPWSGDQPQHF
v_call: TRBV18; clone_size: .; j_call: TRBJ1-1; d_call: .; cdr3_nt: TGTGCCAGCTCTCCTAACCCACCTAGAGGGCCTGAAGCTTTCTTT; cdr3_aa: CASSPNPPRGPEAFF
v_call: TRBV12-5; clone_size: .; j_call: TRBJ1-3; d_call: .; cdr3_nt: TGTGCTAGTCGGGGGAATCAGGGGAAGGCGGGAGGAACGTTCTCTGGAAACACCATATATTTT; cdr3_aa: CASRGNQGKAGGTFSGNTIYF
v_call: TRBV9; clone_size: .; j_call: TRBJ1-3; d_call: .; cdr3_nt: TGTGCCAGCAGCGTAGCAGGTTCGGGGAGGTATGGAAACACCATATATTTT; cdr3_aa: CASSVAGSGRYGNTIYF
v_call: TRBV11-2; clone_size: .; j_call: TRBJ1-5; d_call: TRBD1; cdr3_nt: TGTGCCAGCAGCCTGTCCGGACAGGGAGGTCAGCCCCAGCATTTT; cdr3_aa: CASSLSGQGGQPQHF
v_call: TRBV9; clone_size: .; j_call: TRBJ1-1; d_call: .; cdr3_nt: TGTGCCAGCAGCGTAGAAGGGCGGGGGACTGAAGCTTTCTTT; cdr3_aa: CASSVEGRGTEAFF
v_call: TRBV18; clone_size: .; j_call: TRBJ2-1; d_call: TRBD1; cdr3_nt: TGTGCCAGCTCAACTCCGGGACAGGGGCTCTACAATGAGCAGTTCTTC; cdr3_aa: CASSTPGQGLYNEQFF
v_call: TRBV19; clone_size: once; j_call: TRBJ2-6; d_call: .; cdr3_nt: TGTGCCAGTAGTACCCAGGGCGGTGGGGCCAACGTCCTGACTTTC; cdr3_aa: CASSTQGGGANVLTF
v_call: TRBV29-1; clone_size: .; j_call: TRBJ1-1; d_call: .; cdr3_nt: TGCAGCGTTGAAGAGGGCAGGGTCACTGAAGCTTTCTTT; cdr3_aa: CSVEEGRVTEAFF
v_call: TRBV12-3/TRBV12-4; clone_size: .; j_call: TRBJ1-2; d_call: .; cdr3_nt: TGTGCCAGCAGCTTGACACGTAACTATGGCTACACCTTC; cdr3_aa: CASSLTRNYGYTF
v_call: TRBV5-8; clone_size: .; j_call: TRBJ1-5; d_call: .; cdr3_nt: TGTGCCAGCAGCTTAGGGACGGGGGTCCCCAATCAGCCCCAGCATTTT; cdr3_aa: CASSLGTGVPNQPQHF
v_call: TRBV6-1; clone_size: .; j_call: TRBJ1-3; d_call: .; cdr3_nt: TGTGCCAGCAGTGAAGGGGCAGCAGGTGGAAACACCATATATTTT; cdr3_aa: CASSEGAAGGNTIYF
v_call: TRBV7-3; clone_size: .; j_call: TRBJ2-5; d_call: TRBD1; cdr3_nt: TGTGCCAGCAGACCATCCGGGACAGGGTCAGAGACCCAGTACTTC; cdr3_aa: CASRPSGTGSETQYF
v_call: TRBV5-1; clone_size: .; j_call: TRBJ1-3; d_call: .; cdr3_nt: TGCGCCAGCAGCTTGGCAGGGAAGGTCTCTGGAAACACCATATATTTT; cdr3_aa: CASSLAGKVSGNTIYF
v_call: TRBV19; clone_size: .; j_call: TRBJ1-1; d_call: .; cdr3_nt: TGTGCCAGTAGTATAGGCAGGGACACTGAAGCTTTCTTT; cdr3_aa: CASSIGRDTEAFF
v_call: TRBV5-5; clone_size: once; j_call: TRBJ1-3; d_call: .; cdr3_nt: TGTGCCAGCAGCCACACAGTTTACTCTGGAAACACCATATATTTT; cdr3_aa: CASSHTVYSGNTIYF
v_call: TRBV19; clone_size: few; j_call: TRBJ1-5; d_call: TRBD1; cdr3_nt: TGTGCCAGTACCGGACAGGGGCCGAGCAATCAGCCCCAGCATTTT; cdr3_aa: CASTGQGPSNQPQHF
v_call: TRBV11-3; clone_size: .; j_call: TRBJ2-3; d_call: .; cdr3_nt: TGTGCCAGCAGTCTTACTAGCCGGTCGGCAGATACGCAGTATTTT; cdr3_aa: CASSLTSRSADTQYF
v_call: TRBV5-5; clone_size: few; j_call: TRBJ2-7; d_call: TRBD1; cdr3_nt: TGTGCCAGCAGCTTGGAAAGTGTAGGGTCCGGGACAGGCCTCAACGAGCAGTACTTC; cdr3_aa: CASSLESVGSGTGLNEQYF
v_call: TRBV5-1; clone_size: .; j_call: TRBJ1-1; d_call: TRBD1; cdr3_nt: TGCGCCAGCAGCGTCGGACAGGGATTCATGAACACTGAAGCTTTCTTT; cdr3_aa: CASSVGQGFMNTEAFF
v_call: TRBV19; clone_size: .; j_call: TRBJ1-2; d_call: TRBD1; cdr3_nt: TGTGCCAGTAGCGACAGGGGGATTAACTATGGCTACACCTTC; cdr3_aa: CASSDRGINYGYTF
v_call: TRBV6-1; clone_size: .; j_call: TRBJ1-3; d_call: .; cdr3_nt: TGTGCCAGCAGTGAACGGGGAAACACCATATATTTT; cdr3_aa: CASSERGNTIYF
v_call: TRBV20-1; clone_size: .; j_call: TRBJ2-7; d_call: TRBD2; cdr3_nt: TGCAGTGCTAGTCTAGCGGGTGCCACCTACGAGCAGTACTTC; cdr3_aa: CSASLAGATYEQYF
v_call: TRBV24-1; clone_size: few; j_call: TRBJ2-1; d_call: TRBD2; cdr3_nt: TGTGCCACCAGTGATTTGCGAGCGGGGGGGCGTAGGGAGCAGTTCTTC; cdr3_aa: CATSDLRAGGRREQFF
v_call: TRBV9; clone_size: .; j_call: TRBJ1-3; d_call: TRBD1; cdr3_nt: TGTGCCAGCAGCGTAGGACAGGGCAACAGTGGTGGAAACACCATATATTTT; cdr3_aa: CASSVGQGNSGGNTIYF
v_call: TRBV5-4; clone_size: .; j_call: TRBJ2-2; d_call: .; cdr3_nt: TGTGCCAGCAGCTCAGGTCAGCTAAACACCGGGGAGCTGTTTTTT; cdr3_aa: CASSSGQLNTGELFF
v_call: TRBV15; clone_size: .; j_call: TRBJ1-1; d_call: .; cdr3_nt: TGTGCCACCAGCACCGACGACGACAGGAACACTGAAGCTTTCTTT; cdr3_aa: CATSTDDDRNTEAFF
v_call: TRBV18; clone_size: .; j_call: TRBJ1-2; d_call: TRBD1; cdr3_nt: TGTGCCAGCTCAAAACGGACAGGGATCAACTATGGCTACACCTTC; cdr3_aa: CASSKRTGINYGYTF
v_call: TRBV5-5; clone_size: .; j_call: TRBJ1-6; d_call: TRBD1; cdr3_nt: TGTGCCAGCAGCGGGACAGTGAATAATTCACCCCTCCACTTT; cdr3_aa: CASSGTVNNSPLHF
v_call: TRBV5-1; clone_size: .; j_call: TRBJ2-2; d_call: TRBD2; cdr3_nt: TGCGCCAGCAGGCAAGGCGGGAGGGCCGGGAACACCGGGGAGCTGTTTTTT; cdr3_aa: CASRQGGRAGNTGELFF
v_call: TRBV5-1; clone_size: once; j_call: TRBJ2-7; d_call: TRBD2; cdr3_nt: TGCGCCAGCAGCCCGGGGGGAATTGGCCCCTACGAGCAGTACTTC; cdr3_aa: CASSPGGIGPYEQYF
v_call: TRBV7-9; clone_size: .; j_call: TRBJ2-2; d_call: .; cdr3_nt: TGTGCCAGCAGCTTAGACACCAACACCGGGGAGCTGTTTTTT; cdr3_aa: CASSLDTNTGELFF
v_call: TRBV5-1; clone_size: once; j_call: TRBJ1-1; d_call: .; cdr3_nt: TGCGCCAGCAGCCCCGGGGGAGGGAGAACTGAAGCTTTCTTT; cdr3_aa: CASSPGGGRTEAFF
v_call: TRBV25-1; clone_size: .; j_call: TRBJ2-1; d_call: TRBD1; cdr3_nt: TGTGCCAGCAGGGGACAGGGTACCTACAATGAGCAGTTCTTC; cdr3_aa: CASRGQGTYNEQFF
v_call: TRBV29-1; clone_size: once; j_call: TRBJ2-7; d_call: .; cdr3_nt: TGCAGCGGCACAGGGATGTCCCACGAGCAGTACTTC; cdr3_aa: CSGTGMSHEQYF
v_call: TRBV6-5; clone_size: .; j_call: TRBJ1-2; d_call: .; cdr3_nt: TGTGCCAGCAGAAGACAGAGCGATCACGGCTACACCTTC; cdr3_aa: CASRRQSDHGYTF
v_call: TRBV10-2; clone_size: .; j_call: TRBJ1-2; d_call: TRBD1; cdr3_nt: TGCGCCAGCAGTTCCCGGGACAGGGGGGACTATGGCTACACCTTC; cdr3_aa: CASSSRDRGDYGYTF